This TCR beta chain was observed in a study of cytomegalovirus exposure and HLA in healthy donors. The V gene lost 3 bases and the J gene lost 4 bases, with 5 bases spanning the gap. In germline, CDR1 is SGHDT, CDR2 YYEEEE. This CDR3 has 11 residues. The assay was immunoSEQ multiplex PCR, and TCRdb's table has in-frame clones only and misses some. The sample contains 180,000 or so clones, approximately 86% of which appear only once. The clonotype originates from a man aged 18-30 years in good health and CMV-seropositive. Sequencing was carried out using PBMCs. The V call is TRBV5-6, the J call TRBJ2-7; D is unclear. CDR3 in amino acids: CASSSGYEQYF. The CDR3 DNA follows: TGTGCCAGCAGCTCGGGTTACGAGCAGTACTTC.